This TCR beta chain came from a study of beta chain features in type 1 diabetes. General study results and limits: Moderately but significantly shorter TCRB CDR3s were found in Type 1 diabetes patients in all four CD4+ subsets.

Remarks on this clone: Its specificity is not known.

A sort by CD45RO/CCR7/CD25/CD127/CD95/CD27 yielded CD4+ naive, central memory, regulatory and stem cell-like memory cells. Every bit of the isolated RNA underwent reverse transcription, so sequencing read expressed TCRB transcripts. Using immunoSEQ multiplex PCR, the repertoire was profiled, and TCRdb retains in-frame clones only, with some absent. The data hold 350,000 to 450,000 clones, with around 15% observed a single time. Material: naive CD4+ T cells from blood. This clonotype was sampled from a woman aged 18-29 years in good health.

This CDR3 is CASSLGQGAETQYF. The CDR3 DNA sequence: TGTGCCAGCAGCTTGGGGCAGGGTGCGGAGACCCAGTACTTC. The chain uses TRBV5-6 and TRBJ2-5; maybe TRBD1 (5 bases). The germline gives CDR1 SGHDT, CDR2 YYEEEE. V lost 0 bases, J lost 5 bases, and 11 bases lay in between. The CDR3 sequence is 14 residues long.